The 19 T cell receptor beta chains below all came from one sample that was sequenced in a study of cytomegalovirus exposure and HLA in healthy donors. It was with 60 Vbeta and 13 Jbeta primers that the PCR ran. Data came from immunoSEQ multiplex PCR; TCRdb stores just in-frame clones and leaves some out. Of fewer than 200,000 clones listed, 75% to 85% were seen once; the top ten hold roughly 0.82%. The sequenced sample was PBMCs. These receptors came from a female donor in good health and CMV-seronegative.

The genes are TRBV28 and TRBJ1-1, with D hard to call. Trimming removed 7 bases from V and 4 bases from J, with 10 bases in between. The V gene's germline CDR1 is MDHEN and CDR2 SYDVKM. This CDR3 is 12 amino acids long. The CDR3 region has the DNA TGTGCCAGCACCAGAGGCGGCACTGAAGCTTTCTTT. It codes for CASTRGGTEAFF.

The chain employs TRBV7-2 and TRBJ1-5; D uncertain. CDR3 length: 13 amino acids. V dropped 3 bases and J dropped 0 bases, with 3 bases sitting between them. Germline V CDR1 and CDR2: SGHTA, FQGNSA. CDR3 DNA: TGTGCCAGCAGCTTCAGTAGCAATCAGCCCCAGCATTTT. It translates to CASSFSSNQPQHF.

The CDR3 protein is CASSQTRDSRYGYTF. The CDR3 DNA is TGCGCCAGCAGCCAAACCCGGGACAGTCGCTATGGCTACACCTTC. V is TRBV4-3 and J is TRBJ1-2; 7 positions agree with TRBD1. Trimming cost V 2 bases and J 4 bases; bases outside gene matches: 7. CDR1 and CDR2 from the germline V gene are LGHNA and YSLEER. CDR3 length: 15 residues.

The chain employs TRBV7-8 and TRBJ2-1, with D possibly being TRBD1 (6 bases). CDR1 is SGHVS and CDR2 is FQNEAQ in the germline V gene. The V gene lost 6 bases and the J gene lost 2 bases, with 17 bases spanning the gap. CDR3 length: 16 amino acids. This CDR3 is CASSSSPRGPYNEQFF. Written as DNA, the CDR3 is TGTGCCAGCAGTTCTAGTCCCAGGGGACCCTACAATGAGCAGTTCTTC.

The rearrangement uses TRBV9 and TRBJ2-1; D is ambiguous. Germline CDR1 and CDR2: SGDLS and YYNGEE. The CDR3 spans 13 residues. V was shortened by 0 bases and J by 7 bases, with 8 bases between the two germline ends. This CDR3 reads CASSVDGWNEQFF. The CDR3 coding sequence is TGTGCCAGCAGCGTAGACGGGTGGAATGAGCAGTTCTTC.

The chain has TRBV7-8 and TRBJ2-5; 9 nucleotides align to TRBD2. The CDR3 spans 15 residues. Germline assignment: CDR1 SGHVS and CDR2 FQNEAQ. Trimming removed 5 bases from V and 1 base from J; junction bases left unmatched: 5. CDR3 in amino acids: CASSVGTSIQETQYF. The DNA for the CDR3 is TGTGCCAGCAGCGTCGGGACTAGCATCCAAGAGACCCAGTACTTC.

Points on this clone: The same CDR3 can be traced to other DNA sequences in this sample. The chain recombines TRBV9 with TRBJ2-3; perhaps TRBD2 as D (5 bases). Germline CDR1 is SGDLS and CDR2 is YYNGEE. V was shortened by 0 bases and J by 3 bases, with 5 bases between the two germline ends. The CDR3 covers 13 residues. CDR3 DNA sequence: TGTGCCAGCAGCGTAGGCGGGACAGATACGCAGTATTTT. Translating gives CASSVGGTDTQYF.

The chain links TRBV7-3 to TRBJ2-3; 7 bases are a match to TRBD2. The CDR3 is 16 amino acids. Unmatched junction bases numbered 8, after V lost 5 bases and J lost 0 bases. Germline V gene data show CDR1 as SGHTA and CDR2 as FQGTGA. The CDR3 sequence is CASSPWGGGSTDTQYF. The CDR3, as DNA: TGTGCCAGCAGCCCCTGGGGCGGGGGTAGCACAGATACGCAGTATTTT. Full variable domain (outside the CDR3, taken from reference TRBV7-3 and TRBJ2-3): GAGVSQTPSNKVTEKGKYVELRCDPISGHTALYWYRQSLGQGPEFLIYFQGTGAADDSGLPNDRFFAVRPEGSVSTLKIQRTERGDSAVYLCASSPWGGGSTDTQYFGPGTRLTVL.

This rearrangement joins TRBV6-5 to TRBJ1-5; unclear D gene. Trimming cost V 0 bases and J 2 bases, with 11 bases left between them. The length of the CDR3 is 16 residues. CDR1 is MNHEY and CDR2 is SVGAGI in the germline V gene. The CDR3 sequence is CASSYSSGNGNQPQHF. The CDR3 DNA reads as TGTGCCAGCAGTTACTCATCAGGAAACGGCAATCAGCCCCAGCATTTT.

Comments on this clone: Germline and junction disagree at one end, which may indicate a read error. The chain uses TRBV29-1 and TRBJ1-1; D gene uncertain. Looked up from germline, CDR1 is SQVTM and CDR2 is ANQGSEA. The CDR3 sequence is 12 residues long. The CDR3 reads CSFDPYDTEAFF. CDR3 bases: TGCAGCTTTGACCCCTACGACACTGAAGCTTTCTTT.

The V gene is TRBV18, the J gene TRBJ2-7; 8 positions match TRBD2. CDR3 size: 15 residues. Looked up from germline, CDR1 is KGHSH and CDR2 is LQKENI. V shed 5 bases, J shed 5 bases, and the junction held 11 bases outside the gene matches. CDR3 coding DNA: TGTGCCAGCTCAACGAATAGCGGGACCACTCACGAGCAGTACTTC. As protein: CASSTNSGTTHEQYF.

The CDR3 nucleotides read TGCGCCAGCAGCTTGGACGGGGGGTACAATGAGCAGTTCTTC. Residues: CASSLDGGYNEQFF. J is TRBJ2-1 and V is TRBV5-1, with TRBD2 matching over 7 bases. Germline values: CDR1 SGHRS, CDR2 YFSETQ. J gave up 4 bases and V 0 bases, and 1 base lay outside the gene matches. The CDR3 sequence is 14 residues long.

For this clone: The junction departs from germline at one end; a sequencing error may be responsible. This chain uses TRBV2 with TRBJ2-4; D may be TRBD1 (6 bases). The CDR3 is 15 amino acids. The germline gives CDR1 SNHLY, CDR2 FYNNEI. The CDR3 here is CASRGDIIAKNSQYF. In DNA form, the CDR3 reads TGTGCCAGCAGGGGGGACATTATTGCCAAAAACAGTCAGTACTTC.

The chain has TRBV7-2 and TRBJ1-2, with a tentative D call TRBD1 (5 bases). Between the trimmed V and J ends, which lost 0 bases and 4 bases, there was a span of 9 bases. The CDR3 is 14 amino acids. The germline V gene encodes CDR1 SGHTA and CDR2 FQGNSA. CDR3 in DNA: TGTGCCAGCAGCTTAGCGGAGGGGCCCTATGGCTACACCTTC. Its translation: CASSLAEGPYGYTF.

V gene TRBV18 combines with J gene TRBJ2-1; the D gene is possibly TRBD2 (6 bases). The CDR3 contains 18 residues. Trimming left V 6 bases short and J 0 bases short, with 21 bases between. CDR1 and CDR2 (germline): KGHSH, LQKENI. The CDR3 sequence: CASSSFGGTPSSYNEQFF. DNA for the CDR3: TGTGCCAGCTCCTCCTTTGGAGGGACTCCTAGCTCCTACAATGAGCAGTTCTTC.

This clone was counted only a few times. The CDR3 region is CSALLAGSYNEQFF. CDR3 coding DNA: TGCAGCGCCCTACTAGCAGGCTCCTACAATGAGCAGTTCTTC. The V gene is TRBV29-1, the J gene TRBJ2-1, with D perhaps matching TRBD2 (6 bases). Germline values: CDR1 SQVTM, CDR2 ANQGSEA. Trimming cost V 7 bases and J 0 bases, with 13 bases left between them. CDR3 length: 14 residues.

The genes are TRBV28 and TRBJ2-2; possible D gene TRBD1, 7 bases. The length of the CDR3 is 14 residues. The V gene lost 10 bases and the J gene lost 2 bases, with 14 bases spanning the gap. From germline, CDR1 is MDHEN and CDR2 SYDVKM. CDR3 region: CATGGQPNTGELFF. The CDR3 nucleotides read TGTGCCACCGGGGGACAGCCAAACACCGGGGAGCTGTTTTTT.

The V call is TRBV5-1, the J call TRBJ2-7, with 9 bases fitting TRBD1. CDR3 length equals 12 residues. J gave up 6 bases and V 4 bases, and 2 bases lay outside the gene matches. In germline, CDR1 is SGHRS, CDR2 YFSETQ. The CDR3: CASSADRGEQYF. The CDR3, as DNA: TGCGCCAGCAGCGCGGACAGGGGCGAGCAGTACTTC. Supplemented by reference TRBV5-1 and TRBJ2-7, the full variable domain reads KAGVTQTPRYLIKTRGQQVTLSCSPISGHRSVSWYQQTPGQGLQFLFEYFSETQRNKGNFPGRFSGRQFSNSRSEMNVSTLELGDSALYLCASSADRGEQYFGPGTRLTVT.

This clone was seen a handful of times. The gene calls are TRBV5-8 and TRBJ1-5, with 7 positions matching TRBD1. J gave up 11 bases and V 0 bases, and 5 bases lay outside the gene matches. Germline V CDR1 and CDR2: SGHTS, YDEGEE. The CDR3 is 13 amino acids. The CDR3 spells CASSLVGQFSQHF. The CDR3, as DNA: TGTGCCAGCAGCTTGGTGGGACAGTTTTCCCAGCATTTT.